The 25 T cell receptor beta chains listed next were all sequenced from one sample in a study of T cell clonotyping in hematopoietic cell transplantation. The assay was immunoSEQ multiplex PCR, and TCRdb's table has in-frame clones only and misses some. The sample holds roughly 5,100 clones, approximately 96% seen once. Specimen: PBMCs, collected 100 days after allogeneic stem cell transplant. These receptors all stem from a male patient aged 40 to 50 who had an allogeneic stem cell transplant from a related donor, so the T cells may come from the graft donor. Some clones in this sample may be carry-over from other donors' samples.

The V call is TRBV6-6, the J call TRBJ1-1; no clear D. The ends were cut back, 2 bases at V and 3 bases at J, with 7 bases in the middle. Germline CDR1 MNHNY, CDR2 SVGAGI (reference sequence). The CDR3 runs to 13 residues. CDR3 in DNA: TGTGCCAGCAGTTACGATGGGTACACTGAAGCTTTCTTT. This gives the protein CASSYDGYTEAFF.

The V gene is TRBV2, the J gene TRBJ1-5, with no clear D. Trimming stripped 3 bases from V and 1 base from J, with 19 bases between. The CDR3 contains 18 residues. Germline CDR1 SNHLY, CDR2 FYNNEI. The CDR3 loop is CASSDHIRSSQSNQPQHF. CDR3 in DNA: TGTGCCAGCAGTGATCATATAAGGTCGAGTCAAAGCAATCAGCCCCAGCATTTT.

The chain links TRBV27 to TRBJ2-7; 9 bases are shared with TRBD2. The CDR3 extends over 17 amino acids. CDR1 and CDR2 from the germline V gene are MNHEY and SMNVEV (reference sequence). Trimming took 5 bases from V and 2 from J; bases not matched to a gene: 13. CDR3 residues: CASSTPFSGGTPYEQYF. The CDR3, as DNA: TGTGCCAGCAGTACCCCTTTTAGCGGGGGAACTCCCTACGAGCAGTACTTC.

The V gene is TRBV6-5, the J gene TRBJ1-1, with D perhaps TRBD1 (5 bases). Germline V gene data show CDR1 as MNHEY and CDR2 as SVGAGI. Between the trimmed V and J ends, which lost 4 bases and 4 bases, there was a span of 13 bases. This CDR3 region has 14 residues. The CDR3 DNA sequence: TGTGCCAGCAGTTCCCCCGGGGGGGGCACTGAAGCTTTCTTT. Translating gives CASSSPGGGTEAFF.

The chain employs TRBV27 and TRBJ2-1; 10 nucleotides align to TRBD1. This CDR3 spans 16 amino acids. Germline CDR1 is MNHEY and CDR2 is SMNVEV (reference sequence). With 6 bases clipped from V and 0 bases from J, the junction kept 5 bases outside the gene matches. The CDR3 DNA reads as TGTGCCAGCAGGGGACAGGGGCCTCGCTCCTACAATGAGCAGTTCTTC. It translates to CASRGQGPRSYNEQFF.

The V gene is TRBV9, the J gene TRBJ2-7; 7 bases line up with TRBD1. V shed 2 bases and J 3 bases; nucleotides not matched to a gene: 5. The CDR3 is 14 residues long. The germline CDR1 and CDR2 sequences are SGDLS and YYNGEE. CDR3 protein: CASSVSGTDYEQYF. DNA for the CDR3: TGTGCCAGCAGCGTGTCCGGGACAGACTACGAGCAGTACTTC.

The genes are TRBV28 and TRBJ1-3, with D possibly TRBD1 on 5 matching bases. V lost 1 base to trimming and J lost 4 bases, with 11 bases between them. CDR1 and CDR2 from the germline V gene are MDHEN and SYDVKM. The length of the CDR3 is 15 residues. The CDR3 here is CASSLSTVIGNTIYF. The CDR3 nucleotides read TGTGCCAGCAGTTTATCGACAGTTATCGGAAACACCATATATTTT.

CDR3 sequence (DNA): TGTGCCAGCAGCCGAGGACGGGATGAAAAACTGTTTTTT. Protein sequence: CASSRGRDEKLFF. The V gene is TRBV5-4, the J gene TRBJ1-4; D gene uncertain. The ends were cut back, 4 bases at V and 6 bases at J, with 10 bases in the middle. Per germline, CDR1 SGHNT and CDR2 YYREEE (reference sequence). The CDR3 consists of 13 residues.

The chain's CDR3 is CASSQEGTGRYEQYF. The DNA for the CDR3 is TGTGCCAGCAGCCAAGAGGGGACAGGGCGCTACGAGCAGTACTTC. The genes are TRBV4-2 and TRBJ2-7; 9 bases fit TRBD1. Germline values: CDR1 LGHNA, CDR2 YNFKEQ. The ends lost 0 bases at V and 3 bases at J; junction bases unmatched: 3. The CDR3 sequence is 15 residues long.

This chain connects TRBV2 to TRBJ1-2; D might be TRBD1 (5 bases). Germline lookup yields CDR1 SNHLY and CDR2 FYNNEI. V was trimmed by 3 bases and J by 3 bases, leaving 11 bases between them. The CDR3 length is 14 residues. Here the CDR3 reads CASSDTGLYYGYTF. The CDR3 region has the DNA TGTGCCAGCAGTGATACAGGACTGTACTATGGCTACACCTTC. Supplemented by reference TRBV2 and TRBJ1-2, the full variable domain reads EPEVTQTPSHQVTQMGQEVILRCVPISNHLYFYWYRQILGQKVEFLVSFYNNEISEKSEIFDDQFSVERPDGSNFTLKIRSTKLEDSAMYFCASSDTGLYYGYTFGSGTRLTVV.

V gene TRBV6-5 combines with J gene TRBJ2-2, with TRBD2 matching over 7 bases. Germline V gene sequence: CDR1 MNHEY, CDR2 SVGAGI. With 6 bases clipped from V and 2 bases from J, the junction kept 3 bases outside the gene matches. This CDR3 comprises 14 residues. In nucleotides, the CDR3 is TGTGCCAGCAGGTGGGGGGGAAACACCGGGGAGCTGTTTTTT. This gives the protein CASRWGGNTGELFF.

A single count supports this clone. This chain links TRBV10-1 with TRBJ1-5; 7 bases are shared with TRBD1. The CDR3 runs 14 residues. V dropped 5 bases and J dropped 0; count of bases not matched to a gene: 1. The germline gives CDR1 WNHNN, CDR2 SYGVQD (reference sequence). In DNA, the CDR3 is TGCGCCAGCAGTCGGGACAGTAGCAATCAGCCCCAGCATTTT. It translates to CASSRDSSNQPQHF.

V usage is TRBV7-9 and J usage is TRBJ1-2, with D unresolved. V lost 4 bases and J 4 bases, leaving 16 bases between the germline ends. CDR1 is SEHNR, CDR2 FQNEAQ, per germline (reference sequence). The CDR3 sequence is 15 residues long. CDR3: CASSSTTTYGYGYTF. The CDR3, as DNA: TGTGCCAGCAGCTCAACAACAACTTATGGCTATGGCTACACCTTC.

DNA for the CDR3: TGTGCCAGCAGCTTGGACACGGAAATCGAGCAGTACTTC. It translates to CASSLDTEIEQYF. The gene calls are TRBV5-6 and TRBJ2-7; D is uncertain. Trimming cost V 0 bases and J 6 bases, with 10 bases left between them. CDR3 length equals 13 residues. Germline-derived CDR1 and CDR2 are SGHDT and YYEEEE.

CDR3 bases: TGCGCCAGCAGCCGACAGGGGTCTGGAAACACCATATATTTT. Translated, it gives CASSRQGSGNTIYF. The J gene is TRBJ1-3, the V gene TRBV5-1; 8 bases line up with TRBD1. Germline CDR1 and CDR2: SGHRS and YFSETQ. The CDR3 length is 14 residues. J was trimmed by 1 base and V by 4 bases; bases with no gene match: 1.

V and J are TRBV4-1 and TRBJ2-3; TRBD2 matches 8 bases. Germline V gene sequence: CDR1 MGHRA, CDR2 YSYEKL. The CDR3 is made up of 17 amino acids. Trimming took 2 bases from V and 2 from J; bases not matched to a gene: 9. The CDR3 coding sequence is TGCGCCAGCAGCCAATTTCCCGCGGGGGGCACCACAGATACGCAGTATTTT. This encodes CASSQFPAGGTTDTQYF.

The chain is built from TRBV28 and TRBJ2-3; 12 bases are a match to TRBD1. Germline assignment: CDR1 MDHEN and CDR2 SYDVKM. The CDR3 covers 16 residues. The V gene end was trimmed by 4 bases and the J gene end by 6 bases; junction bases not matched to a gene: 8. The CDR3 loop reads CASSSAGTGGADTQYF. The CDR3 coding sequence is TGTGCCAGCAGTTCCGCCGGGACAGGGGGCGCGGATACGCAGTATTTT.

This clone was picked up one time. V usage is TRBV19 and J usage is TRBJ2-5, with 7 bases identical to TRBD2. The germline V gene encodes CDR1 LNHDA and CDR2 SQIVND (reference sequence). The ends lost 10 bases at V and 3 bases at J; junction bases unmatched: 11. The CDR3 totals 14 residues. In nucleotides, the CDR3 is TGTGCCACCCGTGGGAGGGGCGGGGAAGAGACCCAGTACTTC. Translation gives CATRGRGGEETQYF.

The chain uses TRBV6-1 and TRBJ1-4; TRBD1 is a possible D gene (6 bases). The CDR3 runs to 13 residues. Trimming pared 6 bases from V and 4 bases from J, leaving 9 bases between. The V gene's germline CDR1 is MNHNS and CDR2 SASEGT. CDR3 DNA: TGTGCCAGCAGACAGGGAAATAATGAAAAACTGTTTTTT. It is translated as CASRQGNNEKLFF.

V and J are TRBV10-3 and TRBJ1-1; D uncertain. Trimming removed 4 bases at V and 1 base at J, with 7 bases between. The CDR3 runs 13 residues. The germline gives CDR1 ENHRY, CDR2 SYGVKD. CDR3 in DNA: TGTGCCATCAGTGCGCAGTGGAACACTGAAGCTTTCTTT. Protein: CAISAQWNTEAFF.

This clone was seen only once. The rearrangement links TRBV9 to TRBJ2-5; TRBD2 might be the D (7 bases). The CDR3 runs to 16 residues. Germline assignment: CDR1 SGDLS and CDR2 YYNGEE. V was clipped by 5 bases and J by 5 bases, with 22 bases between them. This CDR3 reads CASSAGGLAIKETQYF. DNA for the CDR3: TGTGCCAGCAGTGCCGGGGGGCTAGCTATTAAGGAGACCCAGTACTTC. Full variable domain (missing parts from reference TRBV9 and TRBJ2-5): DSGVTQTPKHLITATGQRVTLRCSPRSGDLSVYWYQQSLDQGLQFLIQYYNGEERAKGNILERFSAQQFPDLHSELNLSSLELGDSALYFCASSAGGLAIKETQYFGPGTRLLVL.

This chain connects TRBV6-1 to TRBJ1-2; D ambiguous. This CDR3 has 18 amino acids. Germline V lookup: CDR1 MNHNS, CDR2 SASEGT. V was trimmed by 1 base and J by 2 bases, leaving 20 bases between them. In DNA, the CDR3 is TGTGCCAGCAGTGAAGGTCGTATCGTTCGGTCGGGCAACTATGGCTACACCTTC. Residues: CASSEGRIVRSGNYGYTF.

This clone was detected only once. The rearrangement uses TRBV13 and TRBJ2-5; D call uncertain. Germline CDR1 reads PRHDT; CDR2 reads FYEKMQ (reference sequence). V was clipped by 0 bases and J by 5 bases, with 10 bases between them. The CDR3 loop spans 14 amino acids. CDR3 sequence: CASSLGPTRETQYF. CDR3 nucleotides: TGTGCCAGCAGCTTAGGCCCGACGAGGGAGACCCAGTACTTC.

This chain uses TRBV6-5 with TRBJ1-2; no definite D call. Germline loops: CDR1 MNHEY, CDR2 SVGAGI. The CDR3 has 14 amino acids. Deletions cut 6 bases from V and 4 bases from J, with 15 bases between. CDR3 nucleotide sequence: TGTGCCAGCAGCCCCCATACAGACGGCTATGGCTACACCTTC. It codes for CASSPHTDGYGYTF.

Written as DNA, the CDR3 is TGTGCCAGCAGTCGGGGTTCAGGGCAAGAGACCCAGTACTTC. It yields the protein CASSRGSGQETQYF. J is TRBJ2-5 and V is TRBV5-8; perhaps D is TRBD1 or TRBD2 (5 bases each). The V end lost 5 bases, the J end lost 2 bases, and 13 bases lay between the germline ends. CDR1 is SGHTS and CDR2 is YDEGEE in the germline V gene. The CDR3 has 14 residues.